This TCR beta chain was identified during a study of molecular identifiers for immune sequencing clone quantification. As regards this clonotype: A read error is possible here, since a much larger clone lies one base away.

One entry per CDR3 protein results from TCRdb running MiXCR on the PCR reads. In the table there are tens of thousands of distinct CDR3 sequences, approximately 25% of which are singletons. The CDR3 covers 15 residues. V lost 7 bases and J lost 4, with 18 bases in between. Germline V gives CDR1 SGHTA, CDR2 FQGNSA. The receptor was derived from a human donor in good health. Some libraries in this study had Jurkat cell RNA spiked in. The sequencing sample was made of naive CD8+ T cells from blood, with Jurkat cell RNA spiked in. Subset meaning: FACS-sorted CD8+CD4-CCR7+CD45RA+ naive T cells. The gene calls are TRBV7-2 and TRBJ2-3; D gene ambiguous. CDR3 DNA sequence: TGTGCCAGCATGGCACCCTATGCTGGCGCAGATACGCAGTATTTT. Amino acids: CASMAPYAGADTQYF.